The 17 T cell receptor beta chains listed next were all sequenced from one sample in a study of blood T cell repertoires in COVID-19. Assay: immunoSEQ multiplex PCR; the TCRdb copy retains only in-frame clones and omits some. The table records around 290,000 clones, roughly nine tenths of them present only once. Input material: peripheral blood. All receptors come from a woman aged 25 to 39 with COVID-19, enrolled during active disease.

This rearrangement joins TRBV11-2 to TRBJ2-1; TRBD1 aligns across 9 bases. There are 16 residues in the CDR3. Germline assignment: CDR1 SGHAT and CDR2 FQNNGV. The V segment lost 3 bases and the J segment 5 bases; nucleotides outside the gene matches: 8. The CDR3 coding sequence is TGTGCCAGCAGCTTCCTACAGGGGGCGGGAGACAATGAGCAGTTCTTC. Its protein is CASSFLQGAGDNEQFF.

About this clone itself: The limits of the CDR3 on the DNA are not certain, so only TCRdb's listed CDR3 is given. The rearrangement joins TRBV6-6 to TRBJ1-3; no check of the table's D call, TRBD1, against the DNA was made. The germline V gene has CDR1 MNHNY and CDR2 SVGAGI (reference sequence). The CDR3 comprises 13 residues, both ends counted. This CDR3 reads CASSYFGPTGVYF.

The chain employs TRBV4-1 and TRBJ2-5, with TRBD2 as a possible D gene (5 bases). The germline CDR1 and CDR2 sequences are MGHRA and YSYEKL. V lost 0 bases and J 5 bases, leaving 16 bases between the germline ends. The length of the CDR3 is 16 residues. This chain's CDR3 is CASSQEYGVFRETQYF. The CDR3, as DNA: TGCGCCAGCAGCCAAGAATACGGGGTCTTTAGGGAGACCCAGTACTTC.

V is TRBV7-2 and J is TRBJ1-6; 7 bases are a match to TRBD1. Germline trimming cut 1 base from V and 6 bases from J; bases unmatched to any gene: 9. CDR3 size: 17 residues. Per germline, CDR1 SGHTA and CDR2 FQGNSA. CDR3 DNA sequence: TGTGCCAGCAGCTTAGAGTTGACAGGGTCGAGTAATTCACCCCTCCACTTT. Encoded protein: CASSLELTGSSNSPLHF.

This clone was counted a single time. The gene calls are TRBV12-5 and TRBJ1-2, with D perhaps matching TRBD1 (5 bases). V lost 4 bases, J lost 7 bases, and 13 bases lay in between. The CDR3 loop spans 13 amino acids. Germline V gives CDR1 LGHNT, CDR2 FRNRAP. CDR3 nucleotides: TGTGCTAGTGGTTCCGTACCTGGGGCTGGCTACACCTTC. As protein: CASGSVPGAGYTF.

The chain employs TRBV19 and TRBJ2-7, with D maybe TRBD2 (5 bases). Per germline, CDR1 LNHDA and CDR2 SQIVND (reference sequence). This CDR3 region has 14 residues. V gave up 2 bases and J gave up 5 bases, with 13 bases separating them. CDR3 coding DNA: TGTGCCAGTAGTATAAGGGCGGGTTCAGACGAGCAGTACTTC. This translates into CASSIRAGSDEQYF.

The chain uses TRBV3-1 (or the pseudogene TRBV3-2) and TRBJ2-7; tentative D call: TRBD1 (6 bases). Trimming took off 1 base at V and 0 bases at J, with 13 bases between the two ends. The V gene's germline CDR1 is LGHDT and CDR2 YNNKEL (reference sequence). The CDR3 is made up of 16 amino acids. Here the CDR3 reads CASSQGLDSFSYEQYF. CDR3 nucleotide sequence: TGTGCCAGCAGCCAAGGATTGGACAGTTTCTCCTACGAGCAGTACTTC.

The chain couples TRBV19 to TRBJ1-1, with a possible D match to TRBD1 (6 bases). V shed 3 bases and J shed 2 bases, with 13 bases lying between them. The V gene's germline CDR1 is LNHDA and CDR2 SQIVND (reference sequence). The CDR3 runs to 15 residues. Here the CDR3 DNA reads TGTGCCAGTAGTATGACCGGGACATTTAACACTGAAGCTTTCTTT. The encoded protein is CASSMTGTFNTEAFF.

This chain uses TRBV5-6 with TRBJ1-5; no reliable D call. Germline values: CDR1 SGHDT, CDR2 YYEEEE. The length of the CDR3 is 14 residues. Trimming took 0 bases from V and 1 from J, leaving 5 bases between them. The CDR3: CASSLAGSNQPQHF. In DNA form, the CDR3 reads TGTGCCAGCAGCTTGGCGGGAAGCAATCAGCCCCAGCATTTT.

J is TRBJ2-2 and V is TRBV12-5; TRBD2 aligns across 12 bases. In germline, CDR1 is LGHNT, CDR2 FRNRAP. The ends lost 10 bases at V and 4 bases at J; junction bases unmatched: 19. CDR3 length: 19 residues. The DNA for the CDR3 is TGTGCTACCTCACCCCCACTAGCGGGAGGCCGAAAGGGCACCGGGGAGCTGTTTTTT. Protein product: CATSPPLAGGRKGTGELFF. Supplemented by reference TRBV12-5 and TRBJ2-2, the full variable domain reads DARVTQTPRHKVTEMGQEVTMRCQPILGHNTVFWYRQTMMQGLELLAYFRNRAPLDDSGMPKDRFSAEMPDATLATLKIQPSEPRDSAVYFCATSPPLAGGRKGTGELFFGEGSRLTVL.

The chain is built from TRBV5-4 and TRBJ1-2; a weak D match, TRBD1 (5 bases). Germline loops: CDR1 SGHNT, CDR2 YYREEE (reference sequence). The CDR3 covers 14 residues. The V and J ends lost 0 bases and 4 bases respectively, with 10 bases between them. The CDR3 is CASSLALDSYGYTF. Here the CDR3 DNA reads TGTGCCAGCAGCTTGGCTCTTGACAGCTATGGCTACACCTTC.

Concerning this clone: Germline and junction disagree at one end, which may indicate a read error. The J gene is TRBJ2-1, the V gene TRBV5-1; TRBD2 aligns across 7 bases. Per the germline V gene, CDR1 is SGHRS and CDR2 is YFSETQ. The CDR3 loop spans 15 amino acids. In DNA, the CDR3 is TGCGCCAGCAGCTTGCCGGGACTATCCTCCAATGAGCAGTTCTTC. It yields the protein CASSLPGLSSNEQFF.

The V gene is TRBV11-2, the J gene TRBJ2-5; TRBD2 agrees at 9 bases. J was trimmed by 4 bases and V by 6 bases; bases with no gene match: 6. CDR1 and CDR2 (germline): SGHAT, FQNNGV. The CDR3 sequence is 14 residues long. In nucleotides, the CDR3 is TGTGCCAGCAGAATAGCGGGAGTTCCAGAGACCCAGTACTTC. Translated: CASRIAGVPETQYF.

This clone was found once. The CDR3 DNA follows: TGTGCCTGGAGTGTAAACAGGGTCACTGAAGCTTTCTTT. Amino acid sequence: CAWSVNRVTEAFF. The chain carries TRBV30 and TRBJ1-1; perhaps TRBD1 as D (6 bases). Trimming removed 0 bases from V and 4 bases from J, with 9 bases in between. Looked up from germline, CDR1 is GTSNPN and CDR2 is SVGIG (reference sequence). The CDR3 contains 13 residues.

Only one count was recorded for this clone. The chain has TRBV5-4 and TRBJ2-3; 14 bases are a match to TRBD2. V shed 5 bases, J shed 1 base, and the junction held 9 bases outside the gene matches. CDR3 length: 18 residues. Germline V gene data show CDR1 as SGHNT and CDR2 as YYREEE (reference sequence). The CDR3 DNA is TGTGCCAGCAGTCAGGGACTAGCGGGAGTGGGTCGCACAGATACGCAGTATTTT. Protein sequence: CASSQGLAGVGRTDTQYF.

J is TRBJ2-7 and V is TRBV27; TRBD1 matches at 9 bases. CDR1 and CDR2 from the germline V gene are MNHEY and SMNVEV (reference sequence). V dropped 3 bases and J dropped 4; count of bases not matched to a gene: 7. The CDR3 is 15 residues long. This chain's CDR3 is CASSFSGTGTYEQYF. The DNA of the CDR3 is TGTGCCAGCAGTTTCTCCGGGACAGGGACTTACGAGCAGTACTTC.

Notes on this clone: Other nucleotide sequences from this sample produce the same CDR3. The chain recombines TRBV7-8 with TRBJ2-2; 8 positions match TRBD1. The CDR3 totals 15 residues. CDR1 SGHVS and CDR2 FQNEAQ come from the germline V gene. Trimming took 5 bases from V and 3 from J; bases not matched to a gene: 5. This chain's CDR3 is CASSLGQGDTGELFF. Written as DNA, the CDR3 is TGTGCCAGCAGCCTTGGACAGGGCGACACCGGGGAGCTGTTTTTT.